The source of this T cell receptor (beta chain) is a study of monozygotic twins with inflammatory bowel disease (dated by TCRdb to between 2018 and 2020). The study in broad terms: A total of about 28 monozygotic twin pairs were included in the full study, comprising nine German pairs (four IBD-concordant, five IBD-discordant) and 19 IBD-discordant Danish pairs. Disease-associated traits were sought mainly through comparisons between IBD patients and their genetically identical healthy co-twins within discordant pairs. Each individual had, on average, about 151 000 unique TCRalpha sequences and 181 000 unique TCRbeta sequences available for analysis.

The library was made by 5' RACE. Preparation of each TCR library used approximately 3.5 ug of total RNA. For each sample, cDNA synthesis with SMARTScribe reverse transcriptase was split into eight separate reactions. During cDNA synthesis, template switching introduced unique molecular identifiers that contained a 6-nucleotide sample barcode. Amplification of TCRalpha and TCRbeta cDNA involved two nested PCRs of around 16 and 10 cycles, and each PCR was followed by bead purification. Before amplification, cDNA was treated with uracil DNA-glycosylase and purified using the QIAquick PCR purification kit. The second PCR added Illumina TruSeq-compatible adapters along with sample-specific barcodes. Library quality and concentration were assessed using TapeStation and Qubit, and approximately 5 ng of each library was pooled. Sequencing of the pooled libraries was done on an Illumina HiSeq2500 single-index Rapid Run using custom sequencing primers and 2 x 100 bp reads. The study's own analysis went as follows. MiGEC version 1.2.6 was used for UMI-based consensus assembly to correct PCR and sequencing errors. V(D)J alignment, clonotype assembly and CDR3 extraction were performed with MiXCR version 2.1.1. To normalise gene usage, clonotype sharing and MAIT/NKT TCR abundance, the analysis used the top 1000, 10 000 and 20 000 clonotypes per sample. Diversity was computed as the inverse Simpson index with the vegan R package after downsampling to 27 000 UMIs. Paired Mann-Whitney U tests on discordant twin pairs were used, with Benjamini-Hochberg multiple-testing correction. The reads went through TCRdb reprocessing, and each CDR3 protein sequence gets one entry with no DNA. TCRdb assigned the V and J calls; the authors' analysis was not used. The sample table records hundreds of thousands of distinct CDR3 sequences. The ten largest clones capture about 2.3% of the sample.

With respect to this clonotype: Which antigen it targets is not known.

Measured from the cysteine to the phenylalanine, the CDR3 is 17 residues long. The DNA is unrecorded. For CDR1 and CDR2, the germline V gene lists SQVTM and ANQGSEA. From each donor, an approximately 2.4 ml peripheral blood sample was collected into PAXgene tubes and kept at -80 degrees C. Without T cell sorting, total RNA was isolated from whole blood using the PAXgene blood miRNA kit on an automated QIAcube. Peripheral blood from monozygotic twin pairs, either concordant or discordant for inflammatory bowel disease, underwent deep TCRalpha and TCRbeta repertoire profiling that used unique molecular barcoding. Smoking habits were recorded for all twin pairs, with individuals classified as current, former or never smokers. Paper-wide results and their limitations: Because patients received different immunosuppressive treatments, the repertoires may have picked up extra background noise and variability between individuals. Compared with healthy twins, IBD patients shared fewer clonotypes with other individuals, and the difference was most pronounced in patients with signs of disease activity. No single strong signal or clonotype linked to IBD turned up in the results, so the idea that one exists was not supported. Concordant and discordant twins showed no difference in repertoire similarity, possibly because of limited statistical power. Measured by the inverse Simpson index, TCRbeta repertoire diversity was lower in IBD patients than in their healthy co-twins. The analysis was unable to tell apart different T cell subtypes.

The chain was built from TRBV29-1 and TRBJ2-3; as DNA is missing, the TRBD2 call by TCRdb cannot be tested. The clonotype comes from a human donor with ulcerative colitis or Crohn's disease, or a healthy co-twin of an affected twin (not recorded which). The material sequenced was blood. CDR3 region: CSVVPLAGAPPDDTQYF.